One and the same sample provided the 21 T cell receptor beta chains below, sequenced in a study of blood T cell repertoires in COVID-19. Profiled with immunoSEQ multiplex PCR; TCRdb holds only in-frame clones, not every one. The sample yields about 89,000 clones, roughly 80% seen once. Sequencing was carried out using peripheral blood. The receptors derive from a human donor in a cohort sampled during active COVID-19.

This clone was detected once. V usage is TRBV6-5 and J usage is TRBJ2-1; 13 nucleotides agree with TRBD2. The junction had 7 bases not matched to a gene; V was cut back by 5 bases and J by 12 bases. Per the germline V gene, CDR1 is MNHEY and CDR2 is SVGAGI. The CDR3 has 14 amino acids. The CDR3 nucleotides are TGTGCCAGCAGTAACGGACTAGCGGGAGTGGGGCAGTTCTTC. This gives the protein CASSNGLAGVGQFF.

The rearrangement links TRBV5-5 to TRBJ1-2; tentative D call: TRBD1 (5 bases). The V end was cut by 4 bases, the J end by 7 bases, with 14 bases between. Germline loops: CDR1 SGHKS, CDR2 YYEKEE (reference sequence). The CDR3 sequence is 13 residues long. The CDR3 region has the DNA TGTGCCAGCAGCCTCGGTTGGGACTCTGGCTACACCTTC. Translation: CASSLGWDSGYTF. The full variable domain, its missing parts supplied by reference TRBV5-5 and TRBJ1-2, is DAGVTQSPTHLIKTRGQQVTLRCSPISGHKSVSWYQQVLGQGPQFIFQYYEKEERGRGNFPDRFSARQFPNYSSELNVNALLLGDSALYLCASSLGWDSGYTFGSGTRLTVV.

This chain connects TRBV5-8 to TRBJ1-2; D unclear. CDR3 size: 19 residues. Trimming took 0 bases from V and 4 from J, leaving 25 bases between them. Germline V gene lookup returns CDR1 SGHTS and CDR2 YDEGEE. This CDR3 reads CASSLERRQMLLTFYGYTF. CDR3 coding DNA: TGTGCCAGCAGCTTGGAGCGGCGACAAATGCTCCTGACCTTCTATGGCTACACCTTC. Filled out from reference TRBV5-8 and TRBJ1-2, the complete variable domain reads EAGVTQSPTHLIKTRGQQATLRCSPISGHTSVYWYQQALGLGLQFLLWYDEGEERNRGNFPPRFSGRQFPNYSSELNVNALELEDSALYLCASSLERRQMLLTFYGYTFGSGTRLTVV.

This chain links TRBV21-1 with TRBJ2-3; the table names TRBD1, a call not compared with the DNA. TRBV21-1 is designated a pseudogene. CDR3 length equals 15 residues. The CDR3 coding sequence is TGTGCCAGCAGCAAAGAAGGGGCCCCCGGAGATACGCAGTATTTT. The encoded protein is CASSKEGAPGDTQYF.

The CDR3 bases are TGTGCCAGCAGTGAGCCGGGACAGAGATTCTTCGAGCAGTACTTC. Its protein product is CASSEPGQRFFEQYF. The rearrangement uses TRBV25-1 and TRBJ2-7, with 7 positions matching TRBD1. This CDR3 contains 15 residues. The junction had 11 bases not matched to a gene; V was cut back by 3 bases and J by 6 bases. From germline, CDR1 is MGHDK and CDR2 SYGVNS.

The J gene is TRBJ2-1, the V gene TRBV4-2; 9 nucleotides match TRBD2. The CDR3 covers 16 residues. With 1 base clipped from V and 6 bases from J, the junction kept 7 bases outside the gene matches. Per the germline V gene, CDR1 is LGHNA and CDR2 is YNFKEQ. CDR3 region: CASSQGAGGPSNEQFF. CDR3 bases: TGTGCCAGCAGCCAAGGGGCGGGAGGGCCCTCCAATGAGCAGTTCTTC.

This clone was observed once. V and J are TRBV12-3 or TRBV12-4 and TRBJ1-1; weak D call: TRBD1 (6 bases). CDR3 length: 13 amino acids. The V and J ends lost 5 bases and 8 bases respectively, with 15 bases between them. In DNA, the CDR3 is TGTGCCAGCAGTCCGGCAGGGGTTGGGGAAGCTTTCTTT. Encoded protein: CASSPAGVGEAFF.

The V and J genes are TRBV6-6 and TRBJ2-1; D is unclear. Deletions cut 6 bases from V and 8 bases from J, with 5 bases between. This CDR3 is 10 amino acids long. In germline, CDR1 is MNHNY, CDR2 SVGAGI (reference sequence). The CDR3, as DNA: TGTGCCAGCAGCCATGATGAGCAGTTCTTC. This encodes CASSHDEQFF.

Only a few counts were recorded for this clone. The chain links TRBV7-6 to TRBJ2-2, with D possibly being TRBD1 (6 bases). Trimming pared 5 bases from V and 6 bases from J, leaving 13 bases between. Germline V gives CDR1 SGHVS, CDR2 FNYEAQ. There are 14 residues in the CDR3. The CDR3 loop reads CASSPYRVPGELFF. Here the CDR3 DNA reads TGTGCCAGCAGCCCATACAGGGTACCCGGGGAGCTGTTTTTT.

The gene calls are TRBV15 and TRBJ1-3; D is possibly TRBD1 (5 bases). CDR1 is LNHNV and CDR2 is YYDKDF in the germline V gene (reference sequence). CDR3 length: 13 amino acids. V lost 8 bases, J lost 5 bases, and 13 bases lay in between. The CDR3 DNA sequence: TGTGCCACCCGTAGGGGAGGGAGAAACACCATATATTTT. Its protein product is CATRRGGRNTIYF.

The chain uses TRBV6-2 or TRBV6-3 and TRBJ2-3; 10 bases match TRBD2. V gave up 5 bases and J gave up 4 bases; unmatched junction bases: 9. CDR3 size: 16 residues. Germline lookup yields CDR1 MNHEY and CDR2 SVGEGT. CDR3 in amino acids: CASSATGTSVPDTQYF. The CDR3 DNA sequence: TGTGCCAGCAGTGCGACCGGGACTAGCGTACCAGATACGCAGTATTTT.

The rearrangement uses TRBV5-1 and TRBJ1-1, with D possibly being TRBD1 (6 bases). The CDR3 totals 13 residues. V lost 8 bases, J lost 0 bases, and 11 bases lay in between. In germline, CDR1 is SGHRS, CDR2 YFSETQ. The DNA of the CDR3 is TGCGCCAGTAGGGGGGGCTTGAACACTGAAGCTTTCTTT. Its translation: CASRGGLNTEAFF.

This clone has a single count. The chain joins TRBV20-1 to TRBJ2-7; 7 bases match TRBD2. Germline lookup yields CDR1 DFQATT and CDR2 SNEGSKA (reference sequence). The junction had 3 bases not matched to a gene; V was cut back by 6 bases and J by 7 bases. The CDR3 totals 10 residues. CDR3 sequence: CSAGLGEQYF. The CDR3 coding sequence is TGCAGTGCCGGACTAGGAGAGCAGTACTTC.

Written as DNA, the CDR3 is TGTGCCAGCGGCAAGGGCCAGGGGGACGAGCAGTACTTC. Its translation: CASGKGQGDEQYF. The V call is TRBV19, the J call TRBJ2-7; 7 positions match TRBD1. CDR3 size: 13 residues. Germline-derived CDR1 and CDR2 are LNHDA and SQIVND (reference sequence). The V and J ends lost 9 bases and 5 bases, in that order; junction bases with no gene match: 10. The full variable domain, its missing parts supplied by reference TRBV19 and TRBJ2-7, is DGGITQSPKYLFRKEGQNVTLSCEQNLNHDAMYWYRQDPGQGLRLIYYSQIVNDFQKGDIAEGYSVSREKKESFPLTVTSAQKNPTAFYLCASGKGQGDEQYFGPGTRLTVT.

This clone has at least ten counts. J is TRBJ2-7 and V is TRBV27; 9 nucleotides match TRBD1. The germline V gene has CDR1 MNHEY and CDR2 SMNVEV (reference sequence). J gave up 7 bases and V 3 bases, and 4 bases lay outside the gene matches. The CDR3 sequence is 13 residues long. CDR3 region: CASSFTGGAEQYF. CDR3 sequence (DNA): TGTGCCAGCAGTTTTACAGGGGGCGCGGAGCAGTACTTC.

The chain uses TRBV27 and TRBJ2-7; maybe TRBD1 (6 bases). Germline CDR1 MNHEY, CDR2 SMNVEV (reference sequence). This CDR3 spans 14 amino acids. Deletions cut 2 bases from V and 2 bases from J, with 10 bases between. The CDR3 bases are TGTGCCAGCAGTTTACTAGGGGGAACCTACGAGCAGTACTTC. Amino acids: CASSLLGGTYEQYF.

The chain couples TRBV19 to TRBJ2-7; TRBD2 agrees at 9 bases. The CDR3 consists of 14 residues. Germline V gives CDR1 LNHDA, CDR2 SQIVND (reference sequence). V dropped 2 bases and J dropped 2; count of bases not matched to a gene: 1. The CDR3 protein is CASSILAGPYEQYF. CDR3 DNA sequence: TGTGCCAGTAGTATACTAGCGGGACCCTACGAGCAGTACTTC.

The rearrangement links TRBV5-4 to TRBJ1-4, with D unresolved. Trimming left V 0 bases short and J 1 base short, with 7 bases between. The CDR3 contains 15 residues. CDR1 is SGHNT, CDR2 YYREEE, per germline (reference sequence). As DNA, the CDR3 is TGTGCCAGCAGCTTGGGCGGCAGAACTAATGAAAAACTGTTTTTT. Residues: CASSLGGRTNEKLFF.

The gene calls are TRBV30 and TRBJ2-7; D is undetermined. CDR3 length: 12 amino acids. V lost 2 bases and J lost 3, with 8 bases in between. The germline gives CDR1 GTSNPN, CDR2 SVGIG (reference sequence). The DNA for the CDR3 is TGTGCCTGGAGTCTCAACAACTACGAGCAGTACTTC. Protein product: CAWSLNNYEQYF.

The rearrangement uses TRBV7-8 and TRBJ2-1; no clear D. The CDR3 runs 17 residues. Germline assignment: CDR1 SGHVS and CDR2 FQNEAQ. V lost 5 bases and J 0 bases, leaving 17 bases between the germline ends. The CDR3 nucleotides are TGTGCCAGCAGCCCCCTAATTCCGGGTAGCTCCTACAATGAGCAGTTCTTC. Its protein is CASSPLIPGSSYNEQFF.

This clone was seen a handful of times. The chain is built from TRBV19 and TRBJ1-1, with TRBD1 identical over 7 bases. The CDR3 runs 13 residues. With V trimmed by 6 bases and J by 6 bases, 7 bases remained unmatched. Per the germline V gene, CDR1 is LNHDA and CDR2 is SQIVND (reference sequence). The CDR3: CASRNRGGAEAFF. In DNA form, the CDR3 reads TGTGCCAGTAGGAACAGGGGTGGGGCTGAAGCTTTCTTT.